This T cell receptor (beta chain) was sequenced during a study of T cell responses to AZD1222 COVID-19 vaccine. Study-wide results and caveats: Only after the peak T cell response were repertoires sampled.

This table comes from immunoSEQ multiplex PCR, and its TCRdb copy is limited to in-frame clones, with some not included. The sample lists 150,000 to 200,000 clones; about 86% were seen once. Trimming left V 4 bases short and J 8 bases short, with 15 bases between. Germline CDR1 LNHNV, CDR2 YYDKDF (reference sequence). The CDR3 sequence is 13 residues long. On this clone itself: Antigen: not known.

The receptor's source is an adult who received the AZD1222 COVID-19 vaccine. Sequencing used peripheral blood, obtained 28 days after the second AZD1222 dose. This sequence joins TRBV15 and TRBJ2-7; D uncertain. The CDR3 nucleotides read TGTGCCACCAGCATTAGACGCGGCGAGCAGCAGTACTTC. Translated, it gives CATSIRRGEQQYF.